The 23 T cell receptor beta chains given below trace back to one sample, sequenced in a study of cytomegalovirus exposure and HLA in healthy donors. Some clones are missing from TCRdb's copy, which holds only in-frame ones; the method was immunoSEQ multiplex PCR. The data contain about 360,000 clones, approximately 90% of them seen just once; the ten biggest clones take up 0.65% to 0.95%. The sequenced material came from PBMCs. These receptors were obtained from a young woman in good health and CMV-seronegative.

The rearrangement links TRBV30 to TRBJ1-5; 7 bases fit TRBD1. The CDR3 runs to 14 residues. The J segment lost 3 bases and the V segment lost 8 bases, leaving 10 bases of the junction unmatched. CDR1 is GTSNPN, CDR2 SVGIG, per germline (reference sequence). CDR3 amino acids: CAGLMGQNNQPQHF. The CDR3 DNA reads as TGTGCCGGCTTGATGGGACAGAACAATCAGCCCCAGCATTTT.

This sequence joins TRBV2 and TRBJ2-1, with TRBD2 matching over 10 bases. CDR3 length equals 14 residues. From germline, CDR1 is SNHLY and CDR2 FYNNEI. The V gene end was trimmed by 3 bases and the J gene end by 7 bases; junction bases not matched to a gene: 3. CDR3 sequence: CASSDLAGDNEQFF. CDR3 sequence (DNA): TGTGCCAGCAGTGACCTAGCGGGGGATAATGAGCAGTTCTTC.

A single count supports this clone. The chain uses TRBV7-9 and TRBJ2-3, with 10 bases lining up with TRBD2. The trim removed 3 bases at V and 2 bases at J, leaving 5 bases unmatched. The CDR3 loop spans 16 amino acids. CDR1 and CDR2 (germline): SEHNR, FQNEAQ (reference sequence). DNA of the CDR3: TGTGCCAGCAGCTTGTCCACTAGCGGGAACACAGATACGCAGTATTTT. Protein product: CASSLSTSGNTDTQYF.

This clone has more than one count but fewer than ten. The J gene is TRBJ2-1, the V gene TRBV7-2; TRBD1 matches 7 bases. J lost 7 bases, V lost 5 bases, and 2 bases had no gene match. This CDR3 has 12 amino acids. Germline loops: CDR1 SGHTA, CDR2 FQGNSA. CDR3 protein: CASSTGVNEQFF. The CDR3 bases are TGTGCCAGCAGCACAGGGGTGAATGAGCAGTTCTTC.

The chain uses TRBV4-2 and TRBJ1-1; no clear D gene. Trimming pared 0 bases from V and 0 bases from J, leaving 8 bases between. The CDR3 runs 15 residues. Looked up from germline, CDR1 is LGHNA and CDR2 is YNFKEQ. CDR3 DNA: TGTGCCAGCAGCCAAGAGCAGGTAATGAACACTGAAGCTTTCTTT. Protein product: CASSQEQVMNTEAFF.

This clone was found once. The chain is built from TRBV6-6 and TRBJ2-7; 8 nucleotides align to TRBD1. With V trimmed by 5 bases and J by 6 bases, 9 bases remained unmatched. This CDR3 is 14 amino acids long. Germline assignment: CDR1 MNHNY and CDR2 SVGAGI (reference sequence). This CDR3 is CASSLGQGGFEQYF. CDR3 DNA sequence: TGTGCCAGCAGTCTCGGACAGGGTGGTTTCGAGCAGTACTTC.

V gene TRBV7-2 combines with J gene TRBJ2-7; weak D call: TRBD2 (6 bases). Germline CDR1 reads SGHTA; CDR2 reads FQGNSA. The CDR3 extends over 19 amino acids. V dropped 2 bases and J dropped 0 bases, with 23 bases sitting between them. The CDR3 DNA reads TGTGCCAGCAGCTTAAGAGACCGTGGGTGGAGGGCCCCCTCCTACGAGCAGTACTTC. Its protein product is CASSLRDRGWRAPSYEQYF.

J is TRBJ2-3 and V is TRBV19, with D possibly TRBD1 on 5 matching bases. The CDR3 covers 13 residues. Trimming took 7 bases from V and 3 from J, leaving 11 bases between them. Germline V gene lookup returns CDR1 LNHDA and CDR2 SQIVND (reference sequence). The CDR3 sequence is CASKWQGTDTQYF. The CDR3 nucleotides are TGTGCCAGTAAGTGGCAGGGAACAGATACGCAGTATTTT.

V gene TRBV4-1 combines with J gene TRBJ2-4; no firm D call. V dropped 1 base and J dropped 8 bases, with 15 bases sitting between them. This CDR3 region has 15 residues. Germline V lookup: CDR1 MGHRA, CDR2 YSYEKL. CDR3 sequence reads: CASSQGSRPLDIQYF. The DNA for the CDR3 is TGCGCCAGCAGCCAAGGAAGCAGGCCCTTGGACATTCAGTACTTC.

This clone has a single count. Compared with germline, one end of the junction differs, possibly owing to a read error. This chain links TRBV7-2 with TRBJ2-3; TRBD2 matches 10 bases. The CDR3 covers 15 residues. CDR1 SGHTA and CDR2 FQGNSA come from the germline V gene. CDR3 residues: CASSLAGARTDTQYF. Here the CDR3 DNA reads TGTGCCAGCAGCCTAGCGGGAGCTCGCACAGATACGCAGTATTTT.

There are a few counts of this clone. The V call is TRBV2, the J call TRBJ1-2; D is unresolved. Germline V gene sequence: CDR1 SNHLY, CDR2 FYNNEI. Trimming cost V 4 bases and J 1 base, with 10 bases left between them. The CDR3 spans 14 residues. CDR3 sequence reads: CASSGQTLNYGYTF. The CDR3, as DNA: TGTGCCAGCAGTGGTCAGACACTTAACTATGGCTACACCTTC.

The chain recombines TRBV4-1 with TRBJ2-7; a weak D match, TRBD2 (5 bases). The CDR3 has 14 residues. Per germline, CDR1 MGHRA and CDR2 YSYEKL. Trimming stripped 8 bases from V and 0 bases from J, with 14 bases between. DNA for the CDR3: TGCGCCAGCGGACGGACTCCCCTCTCCTACGAGCAGTACTTC. It is translated as CASGRTPLSYEQYF.

The rearrangement joins TRBV6-1 to TRBJ2-7; the match to TRBD2 covers 10 bases. Trimming cost V 3 bases and J 6 bases; bases outside gene matches: 5. This CDR3 spans 14 amino acids. Germline V lookup: CDR1 MNHNS, CDR2 SASEGT. The CDR3 DNA is TGTGCCAGCAGTGATCTAGCGGGAGCGGGCGAGCAGTACTTC. Encoded protein: CASSDLAGAGEQYF.

The CDR3 region has the DNA TGTGCCAGCAGTTTGCGGCTAGCGGGGCTCTACAATGAGCAGTTCTTC. As protein: CASSLRLAGLYNEQFF. This rearrangement joins TRBV27 to TRBJ2-1; 9 bases are a match to TRBD2. Germline V gene data show CDR1 as MNHEY and CDR2 as SMNVEV (reference sequence). The CDR3 length is 16 residues. Trimming cost V 3 bases and J 3 bases; bases outside gene matches: 6.

The V and J genes are TRBV6-5 and TRBJ2-1; 10 bases agree with TRBD2. The CDR3 totals 15 residues. Germline values: CDR1 MNHEY, CDR2 SVGAGI. The junction had 9 bases not matched to a gene; V was cut back by 6 bases and J by 7 bases. The CDR3 region has the DNA TGTGCCAGCAGCAGAGCGGGGGGGCGAAGAAATGAGCAGTTCTTC. Protein sequence: CASSRAGGRRNEQFF.

The V gene is TRBV5-1, the J gene TRBJ1-1; 7 nucleotides align to TRBD1. CDR1 is SGHRS and CDR2 is YFSETQ in the germline V gene. This CDR3 is 15 amino acids long. V dropped 0 bases and J dropped 1; count of bases not matched to a gene: 3. The CDR3 loop reads CASSLVTGPNTEAFF. CDR3 sequence (DNA): TGCGCCAGCAGCTTGGTGACAGGGCCGAACACTGAAGCTTTCTTT.

This chain joins TRBV6-6 and TRBJ1-1; tentatively, D is TRBD1 (5 bases). Per germline, CDR1 MNHNY and CDR2 SVGAGI (reference sequence). V was cut by 2 bases and J by 3 bases, with 7 bases left in between. CDR3 length: 13 amino acids. CDR3 sequence: CASSYRGDTEAFF. The CDR3 DNA reads as TGTGCCAGCAGTTACAGGGGCGACACTGAAGCTTTCTTT.

The chain combines TRBV5-1 with TRBJ2-1, with a weak D call TRBD1 (5 bases). Trimming stripped 5 bases from V and 5 bases from J, with 11 bases between. Germline assignment: CDR1 SGHRS and CDR2 YFSETQ. The CDR3 loop spans 13 amino acids. The CDR3 loop is CASRPTVNNEQFF. The DNA for the CDR3 is TGCGCCAGCAGGCCGACAGTCAACAATGAGCAGTTCTTC.

This clone was seen a single time. The chain is built from TRBV10-3 and TRBJ2-2; D is ambiguous. In germline, CDR1 is ENHRY, CDR2 SYGVKD. CDR3 size: 14 residues. Trimming cost V 4 bases and J 0 bases, with 6 bases left between them. The CDR3 loop reads CAISANPNTGELFF. The CDR3 DNA reads as TGTGCCATCAGTGCTAATCCGAACACCGGGGAGCTGTTTTTT.

This clone was detected once. V and J are TRBV7-6 and TRBJ1-2; 11 bases are a match to TRBD1. The CDR3 runs 14 residues. CDR1 and CDR2 from the germline V gene are SGHVS and FNYEAQ. The trim removed 5 bases at V and 4 bases at J, leaving 3 bases unmatched. The CDR3 protein is CASSRTGGIYGYTF. CDR3 in DNA: TGTGCCAGCAGCCGGACAGGGGGCATCTATGGCTACACCTTC. Full variable domain (missing parts from reference TRBV7-6 and TRBJ1-2): GAGVSQSPRYKVTKRGQDVALRCDPISGHVSLYWYRQALGQGPEFLTYFNYEAQQDKSGLPNDRFSAERPEGSISTLTIQRTEQRDSAMYRCASSRTGGIYGYTFGSGTRLTVV.

V is TRBV6-1 and J is TRBJ2-7; D might be TRBD2 (6 bases). The CDR3 runs 14 residues. CDR1 and CDR2 from the germline V gene are MNHNS and SASEGT. The V gene lost 4 bases and the J gene lost 3 bases, with 13 bases spanning the gap. The CDR3 sequence is CASSGGGDLYEQYF. The CDR3 nucleotides are TGTGCCAGCAGTGGGGGAGGAGACCTCTACGAGCAGTACTTC.

V is TRBV6-1 and J is TRBJ2-1; unclear D gene. The CDR3 length is 11 residues. Germline CDR1 is MNHNS and CDR2 is SASEGT. Trimming took 5 bases from V and 8 from J, leaving 7 bases between them. CDR3 DNA: TGTGCCAGCAGTTTTCTTGATGAGCAGTTCTTC. It encodes CASSFLDEQFF.

With respect to this clone: Other DNA sequences in the sample encode the same CDR3. The gene calls are TRBV2 and TRBJ2-2, with D uncertain. In germline, CDR1 is SNHLY, CDR2 FYNNEI. The CDR3 length is 14 residues. Trimming stripped 6 bases from V and 0 bases from J, with 8 bases between. CDR3 DNA sequence: TGTGCCAGCAGAACATTTGCGAACACCGGGGAGCTGTTTTTT. As protein: CASRTFANTGELFF.